The clone carrying this TCR beta chain came up a few times. This sample stems from a study of cytomegalovirus exposure and HLA in healthy donors. The PCR had 60 Vbeta and 13 Jbeta primers. Method: immunoSEQ multiplex PCR; TCRdb's copy keeps in-frame clones and lacks some. The sample carries 180,000 or so clones, roughly 70% recorded once. The V gene end was trimmed by 3 bases and the J gene end by 5 bases; junction bases not matched to a gene: 5. Germline CDR1 reads LNHNV; CDR2 reads YYDKDF (reference sequence). The CDR3 consists of 15 residues. Sequencing was carried out using PBMCs. The clonotype was recovered from a male donor in good health and CMV-seronegative. This chain links TRBV15 with TRBJ2-1; 9 positions match TRBD2. CDR3 sequence: CATSSFLAGNNEQFF. CDR3 sequence (DNA): TGTGCCACCAGCAGTTTTCTAGCGGGGAACAATGAGCAGTTCTTC. The whole variable domain, filled in from reference TRBV15 and TRBJ2-1, reads DAMVIQNPRYQVTQFGKPVTLSCSQTLNHNVMYWYQQKSSQAPKLLFHYYDKDFNNEADTPDNFQSRRPNTSFCFLDIRSPGLGDTAMYLCATSSFLAGNNEQFFGPGTRLTVL.